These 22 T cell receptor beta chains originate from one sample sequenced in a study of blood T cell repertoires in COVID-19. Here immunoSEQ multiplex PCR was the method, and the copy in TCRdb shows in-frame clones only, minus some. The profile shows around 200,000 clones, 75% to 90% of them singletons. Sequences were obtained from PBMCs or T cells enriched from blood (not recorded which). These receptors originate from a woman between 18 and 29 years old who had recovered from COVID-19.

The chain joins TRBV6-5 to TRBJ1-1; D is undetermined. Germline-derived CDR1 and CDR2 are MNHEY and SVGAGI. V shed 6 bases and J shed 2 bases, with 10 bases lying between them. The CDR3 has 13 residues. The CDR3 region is CASRRNINTEAFF. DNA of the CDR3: TGTGCCAGCAGGAGGAATATCAACACTGAAGCTTTCTTT.

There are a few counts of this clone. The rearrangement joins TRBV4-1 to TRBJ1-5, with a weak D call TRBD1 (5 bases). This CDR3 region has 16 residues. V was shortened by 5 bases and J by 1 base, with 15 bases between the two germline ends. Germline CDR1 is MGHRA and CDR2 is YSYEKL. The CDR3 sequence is CASSLRGGDSNQPQHF. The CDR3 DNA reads TGCGCCAGCAGCTTACGGGGGGGAGACAGCAATCAGCCCCAGCATTTT.

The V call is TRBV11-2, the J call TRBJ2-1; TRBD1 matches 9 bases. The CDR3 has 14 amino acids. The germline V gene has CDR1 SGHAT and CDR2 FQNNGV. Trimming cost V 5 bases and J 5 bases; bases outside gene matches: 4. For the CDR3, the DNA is TGTGCCAGCAGCACCGGGACAGGGCACAATGAGCAGTTCTTC. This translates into CASSTGTGHNEQFF.

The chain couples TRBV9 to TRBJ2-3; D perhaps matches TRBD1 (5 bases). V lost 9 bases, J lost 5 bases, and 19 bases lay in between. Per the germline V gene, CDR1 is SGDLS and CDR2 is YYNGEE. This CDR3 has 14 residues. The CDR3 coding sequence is TGTGCCACCAGGCAAGGGGCAAGTCGAGATACGCAGTATTTT. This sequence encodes CATRQGASRDTQYF.

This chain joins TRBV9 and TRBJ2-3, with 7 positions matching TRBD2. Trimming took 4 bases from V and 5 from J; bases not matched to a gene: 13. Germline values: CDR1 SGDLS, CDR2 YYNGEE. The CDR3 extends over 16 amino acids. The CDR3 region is CASSTHMGGSGDTQYF. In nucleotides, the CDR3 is TGTGCCAGCAGCACCCACATGGGGGGGAGTGGAGATACGCAGTATTTT. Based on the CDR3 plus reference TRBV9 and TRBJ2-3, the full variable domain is DSGVTQTPKHLITATGQRVTLRCSPRSGDLSVYWYQQSLDQGLQFLIQYYNGEERAKGNILERFSAQQFPDLHSELNLSSLELGDSALYFCASSTHMGGSGDTQYFGPGTRLTVL.

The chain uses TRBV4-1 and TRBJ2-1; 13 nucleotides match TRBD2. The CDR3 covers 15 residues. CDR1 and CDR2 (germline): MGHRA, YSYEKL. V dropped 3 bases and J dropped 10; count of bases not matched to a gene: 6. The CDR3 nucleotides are TGCGCCAGCAGCCATGGACTAGCGGGAGTTGGGGAGCAGTTCTTC. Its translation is CASSHGLAGVGEQFF.

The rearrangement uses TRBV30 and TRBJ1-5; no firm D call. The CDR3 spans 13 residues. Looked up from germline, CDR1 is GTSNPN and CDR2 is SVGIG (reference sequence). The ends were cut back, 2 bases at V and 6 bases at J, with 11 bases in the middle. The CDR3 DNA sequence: TGTGCCTGGAGTCGCGGGAACCGTCAGCCCCAGCATTTT. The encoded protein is CAWSRGNRQPQHF. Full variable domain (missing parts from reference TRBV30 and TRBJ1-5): SQTIHQWPATLVQPVGSPLSLECTVEGTSNPNLYWYRQAAGRGLQLLFYSVGIGQISSEVPQNLSASRPQDRQFILSSKKLLLSDSGFYLCAWSRGNRQPQHFGDGTRLSIL.

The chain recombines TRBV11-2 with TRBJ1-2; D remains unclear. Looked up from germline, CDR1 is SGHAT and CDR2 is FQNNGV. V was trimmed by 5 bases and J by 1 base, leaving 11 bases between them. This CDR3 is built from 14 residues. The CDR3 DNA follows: TGTGCCAGCAGCCCCTCCCGGGGTAACTATGGCTACACCTTC. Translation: CASSPSRGNYGYTF.

For the CDR3, the DNA is TGCGCCAGCAACACTCTCCAGGGTGACAATGAGCAGTTCTTC. This translates into CASNTLQGDNEQFF. The chain employs TRBV5-1 and TRBJ2-1; tentatively, D is TRBD1 (5 bases). CDR3 length equals 14 residues. Germline loops: CDR1 SGHRS, CDR2 YFSETQ. Trimming took 6 bases from V and 5 from J, leaving 15 bases between them. Filled out from reference TRBV5-1 and TRBJ2-1, the complete variable domain reads KAGVTQTPRYLIKTRGQQVTLSCSPISGHRSVSWYQQTPGQGLQFLFEYFSETQRNKGNFPGRFSGRQFSNSRSEMNVSTLELGDSALYLCASNTLQGDNEQFFGPGTRLTVL.

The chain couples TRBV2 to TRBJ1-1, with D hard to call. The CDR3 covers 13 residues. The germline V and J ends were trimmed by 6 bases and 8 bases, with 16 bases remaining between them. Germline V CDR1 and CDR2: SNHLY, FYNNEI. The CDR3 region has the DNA TGTGCCAGCAGACCTATCATGGGAGGAGAAGCTTTCTTT. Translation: CASRPIMGGEAFF.

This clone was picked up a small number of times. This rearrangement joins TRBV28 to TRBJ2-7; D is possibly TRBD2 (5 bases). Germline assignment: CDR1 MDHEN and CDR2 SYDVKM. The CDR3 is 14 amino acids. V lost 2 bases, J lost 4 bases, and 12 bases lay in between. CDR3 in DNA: TGTGCCAGCAGTTTAAACGACCCGGGATACGAGCAGTACTTC. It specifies CASSLNDPGYEQYF.

Here the CDR3 reads CASSSRQGPTPTEAFF. CDR3 coding DNA: TGTGCCAGCAGCTCGAGACAGGGCCCTACCCCGACTGAAGCTTTCTTT. V usage is TRBV7-2 and J usage is TRBJ1-1, with TRBD1 matching over 7 bases. This CDR3 has 16 residues. V was clipped by 4 bases and J by 5 bases; unmatched bases: 13. Germline V gene lookup returns CDR1 SGHTA and CDR2 FQGNSA.

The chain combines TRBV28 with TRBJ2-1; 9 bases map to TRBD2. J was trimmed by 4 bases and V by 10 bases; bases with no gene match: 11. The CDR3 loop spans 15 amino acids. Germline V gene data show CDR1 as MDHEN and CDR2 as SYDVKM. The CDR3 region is CATQTLAGQYNEQFF. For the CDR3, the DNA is TGTGCCACCCAAACCCTAGCGGGACAATACAATGAGCAGTTCTTC.

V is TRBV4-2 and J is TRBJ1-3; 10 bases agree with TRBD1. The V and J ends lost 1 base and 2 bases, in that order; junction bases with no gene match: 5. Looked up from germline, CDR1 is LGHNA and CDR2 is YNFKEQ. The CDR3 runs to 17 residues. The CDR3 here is CASSQGTGGFTGNTIYF. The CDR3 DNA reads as TGTGCCAGCAGCCAAGGGACAGGGGGGTTTACTGGAAACACCATATATTTT.

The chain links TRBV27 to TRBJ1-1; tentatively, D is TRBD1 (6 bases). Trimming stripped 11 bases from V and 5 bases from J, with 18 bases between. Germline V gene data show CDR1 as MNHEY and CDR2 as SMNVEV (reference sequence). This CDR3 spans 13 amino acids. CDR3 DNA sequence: TGTGCCCGCGGGAGGGGGGGGAGGACTGAAGCTTTCTTT. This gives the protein CARGRGGRTEAFF.

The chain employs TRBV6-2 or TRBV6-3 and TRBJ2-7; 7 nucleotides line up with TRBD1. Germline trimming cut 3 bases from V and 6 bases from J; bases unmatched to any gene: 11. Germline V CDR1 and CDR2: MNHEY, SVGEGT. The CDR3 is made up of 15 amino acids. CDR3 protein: CASSYTGDGFSEQYF. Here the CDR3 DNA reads TGTGCCAGCAGTTATACAGGGGACGGATTTAGCGAGCAGTACTTC.

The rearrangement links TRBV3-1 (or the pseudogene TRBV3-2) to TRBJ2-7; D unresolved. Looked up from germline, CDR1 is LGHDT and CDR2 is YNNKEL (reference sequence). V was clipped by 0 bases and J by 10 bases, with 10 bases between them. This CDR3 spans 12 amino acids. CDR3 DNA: TGTGCCAGCAGCCAAGATGTGACTTTTCAGTACTTC. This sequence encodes CASSQDVTFQYF.

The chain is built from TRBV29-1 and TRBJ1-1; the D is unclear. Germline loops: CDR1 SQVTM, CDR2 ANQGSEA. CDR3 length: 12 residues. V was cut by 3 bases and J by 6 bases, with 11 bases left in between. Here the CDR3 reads CSVDLGTSEAFF. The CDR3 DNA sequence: TGCAGCGTTGATTTGGGCACCTCTGAAGCTTTCTTT.

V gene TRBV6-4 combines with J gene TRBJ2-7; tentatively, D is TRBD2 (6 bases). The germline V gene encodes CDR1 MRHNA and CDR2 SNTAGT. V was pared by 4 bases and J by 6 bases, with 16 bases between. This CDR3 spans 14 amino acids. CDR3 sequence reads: CASSAEEGLPEQYF. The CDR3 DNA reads TGTGCCAGCAGTGCCGAGGAGGGTCTACCCGAGCAGTACTTC.

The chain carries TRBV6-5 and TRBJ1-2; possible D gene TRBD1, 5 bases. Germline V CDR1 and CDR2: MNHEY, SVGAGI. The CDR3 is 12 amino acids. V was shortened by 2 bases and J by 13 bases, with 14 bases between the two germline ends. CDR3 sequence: CASSYGGGVLTF. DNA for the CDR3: TGTGCCAGCAGTTACGGAGGAGGGGTCCTCACCTTC.

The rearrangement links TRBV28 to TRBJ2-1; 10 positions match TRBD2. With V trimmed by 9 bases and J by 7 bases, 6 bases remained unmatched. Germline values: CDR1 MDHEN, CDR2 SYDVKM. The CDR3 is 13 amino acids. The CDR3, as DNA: TGTGCCAGTCCTAGCGGGAGAATGAATGAGCAGTTCTTC. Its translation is CASPSGRMNEQFF.

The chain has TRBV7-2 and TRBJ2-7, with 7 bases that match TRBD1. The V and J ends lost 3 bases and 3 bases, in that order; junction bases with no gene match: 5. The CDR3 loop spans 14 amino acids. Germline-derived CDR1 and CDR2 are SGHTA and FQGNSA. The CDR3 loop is CASSFGSGGYEQYF. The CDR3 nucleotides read TGTGCCAGCAGCTTTGGGTCAGGGGGCTACGAGCAGTACTTC.